This TCR beta chain was sequenced in a study of shared clonotypes between healthy human individuals. Study-wide findings and caveats: The authors expected sequencing depth to affect clonotype sharing among donors. The study found approximately 5% of naive CD4 clonotypes shared across four donors.

On this clone: Its antigen is not known.

V was clipped by 3 bases and J by 2 bases, with 16 bases between them. CDR3 size: 16 residues. The germline gives CDR1 SGHTA, CDR2 FQGNSA. Naive CD8 cells, CD45RO-negative and positively selected for CCR7, excluded terminally differentiated effector memory CD45RA+ cells. The data were produced by immunoSEQ multiplex PCR, yet TCRdb's version contains in-frame clones alone and is incomplete. This table holds around 1,900,000 clones, 90% to 95% found once. Sequencing was carried out using naive CD8+ T cells from PBMCs. This sequence was found in a man between 18 and 29 years old in good health. Some clones in this sample may be carry-over from other donors' samples. The V gene is TRBV7-2, the J gene TRBJ1-1, with D unclear. CDR3 loop: CASSLTRVGRNTEAFF. As DNA, the CDR3 is TGTGCCAGCAGCTTGACACGGGTGGGGAGAAACACTGAAGCTTTCTTT.